This TCR beta chain was captured in a study of blood T cell repertoires in COVID-19. Study overall: COVID-19 samples, acute and convalescent, were from the United States, Italy and Spain.

The CDR3 extends over 15 amino acids. Trimming shortened V by 2 bases and J by 1 base, and 11 bases separated the two germline ends. In germline, CDR1 is SNHLY, CDR2 FYNNEI. In the source study's methods: Amplification from reference gene primers served as the basis for estimated nucleated cell counts. Only in-frame clones appear in the TCRdb table, and some are missing; sequencing was by immunoSEQ multiplex PCR. V and J calls and clone size are as listed in that table; D and trimming were resolved from the DNA. The sample records roughly 120,000 clones, approximately 80% being singletons. Material: peripheral blood. The chain has TRBV2 and TRBJ1-2; no definite D call. The TCR comes from a woman of 80 years or more with acute or convalescent COVID-19. CDR3 DNA sequence: TGTGCCAGCAGTGAATTGGGCACTTTTAACTATGGCTACACCTTC. It is translated as CASSELGTFNYGYTF.